Listed below are T cell receptor beta chains from one sample, sequenced in a study of blood T cell repertoires in COVID-19. The table came from immunoSEQ multiplex PCR; TCRdb's copy has only in-frame clones and leaves some out. This table holds hundreds of thousands of clones, more than 85% found once. Sample: peripheral blood. Receptors were obtained from a man in his 60s with COVID-19, enrolled during active disease. Both conserved end residues are part of each CDR3. The D gene is left open where the match is weak. Clone size is not always given. Where it is, it says once, few, many or a class for expanded clones.

15	.	TRBJ1-5	.	TRBV27	CASSDRSSSNQPQHF	TGTGCCAGCAGTGACAGATCCTCTAGCAATCAGCCCCAGCATTTT
16	.	TRBJ2-7	.	TRBV5-4	CASSLKGGASSYEQYF	TGTGCCAGCAGCTTAAAGGGTGGGGCGAGCTCCTACGAGCAGTACTTC
14	.	TRBJ1-6	.	TRBV28	CASSLRGRNSPLHF	TGTGCCAGCAGTTTGCGGGGTCGGAATTCACCCCTCCACTTT
15	TRBD1	TRBJ2-7	.	TRBV6-5	CASSLNRGYTYEQYF	TGTGCCAGCAGTTTAAACAGGGGGTACACCTACGAGCAGTACTTC
16	.	TRBJ1-3	.	TRBV5-1	CASSLLSRLSGNTIYF	TGCGCCAGCAGCTTGCTCTCCAGACTCTCTGGAAACACCATATATTTT
17	TRBD1	TRBJ2-1	.	TRBV19	CASSLSWAGGTLNEQFF	TGTGCCAGTAGTCTTTCTTGGGCAGGGGGCACCCTCAATGAGCAGTTCTTC
14	TRBD1	TRBJ1-1	.	TRBV2	CASRTGTGYTEAFF	TGTGCCAGCAGGACTGGGACAGGGTACACTGAAGCTTTCTTT
15	TRBD1	TRBJ1-2	once	TRBV7-2	CASSLDGQGVYGYTF	TGTGCCAGCAGCTTAGATGGGCAGGGGGTCTATGGCTACACCTTC
15	.	TRBJ1-1	.	TRBV7-2	CASSFTGSMNTEAFF	TGTGCCAGCAGCTTTACCGGGAGCATGAACACTGAAGCTTTCTTT
18	TRBD2	TRBJ2-7	.	TRBV6-2/TRBV6-3	CASSYSTSGRAVLYEQYF	TGTGCCAGCAGTTACTCGACTAGCGGGAGGGCCGTTCTATACGAGCAGTACTTC
16	TRBD2	TRBJ2-1	.	TRBV11-2	CASSSLAGRARNEQFF	TGTGCCAGCAGCTCCTTAGCGGGTAGGGCGCGTAATGAGCAGTTCTTC
14	TRBD2	TRBJ2-3	.	TRBV5-1	CASRSSGATDTQYF	TGCGCCAGCCGTTCTAGCGGGGCCACAGATACGCAGTATTTT
13	TRBD2	TRBJ2-7	.	TRBV6-5	CASSRGSEYEQYF	TGTGCCAGCAGTCGCGGGAGCGAGTACGAGCAGTACTTC
15	.	TRBJ2-5	.	TRBV5-1	CASSLAGTPQETQYF	TGCGCCAGCAGCTTGGCAGGAACTCCACAAGAGACCCAGTACTTC
17	.	TRBJ2-1	.	TRBV7-6	CASSLDPRRTLGNEQFF	TGTGCCAGCAGCTTAGACCCCCGGAGGACGCTGGGGAATGAGCAGTTCTTC
12	.	TRBJ1-1	.	TRBV9	CASSPGGSEAFF	TGTGCCAGCAGCCCCGGCGGCTCTGAAGCTTTCTTT
14	.	TRBJ1-4	once	TRBV5-1	CASSLGTANEKLFF	TGCGCCAGCAGCTTGGGGACTGCTAATGAAAAACTGTTTTTT
15	.	TRBJ2-1	.	TRBV4-2	CASSQDQGGYNEQFF	TGTGCCAGCAGCCAAGATCAGGGGGGATACAATGAGCAGTTCTTC
16	TRBD1	TRBJ1-3	.	TRBV11-2	CASSLTTGNSGNTIYF	TGTGCCAGCAGCTTAACGACAGGGAACTCTGGAAACACCATATATTTT
17	TRBD1	TRBJ1-5	.	TRBV19	CASSTGQGLGGYQPQHF	TGTGCCAGTAGTACCGGACAGGGGCTCGGGGGGTATCAGCCCCAGCATTTT
13	.	TRBJ2-2	.	TRBV19	CASSILNPGELFF	TGTGCCAGTAGTATTCTTAATCCCGGGGAGCTGTTTTTT
13	TRBD1	TRBJ1-4	.	TRBV12-3/TRBV12-4	CASSTTGSEKLFF	TGTGCCAGCAGTACGACAGGGAGTGAAAAACTGTTTTTT
15	TRBD2	TRBJ2-5	.	TRBV19	CASSGTSGGGRTQYF	TGTGCCAGTAGTGGGACTAGCGGGGGGGGTCGGACCCAGTACTTC